The following is a T cell receptor (beta chain) sequence with its context. What this receptor recognizes is not known. One end of the junction varies from germline; a read error may be responsible. This sample was included in a study of T-cell memory formation after mild COVID-19 (TCRdb year 2021). In the study overall: TCR sequence clusters from the two donors were found to be largely donor specific. The cohort comprised two young, previously healthy adult volunteers, one female and one male. In a couple of donors, T-cell clones that expanded and contracted after mild COVID-19 were followed by sequencing TCRalpha and TCRbeta repertoires longitudinally.

Sequencing used an Illumina NovaSeq 6000. TCRalpha and TCRbeta cDNA libraries were built by 5'RACE with constant-segment primers, adding sample barcodes and unique molecular identifiers. RNA was extracted from every sample with Trizol reagent. The libraries were amplified in two PCR steps, and the second step added a second sample barcode and Illumina TruSeq adapters. The libraries were sequenced on an Illumina NovaSeq using 2 x 150 bp paired-end reads. Processing in the source paper ran as follows. Reads were demultiplexed and collapsed into UMI-guided consensus sequences with migec v1.2.7. With mixcr v2.1.11, UMI consensuses were aligned to TRA and TRB V and J templates and assembled into clonotypes. A clonotype was counted as expanded or contracted only when both edgeR and NoisET called the clonotype significant, with the noise models trained on biological replicates. For edgeR calls, a false discovery rate-adjusted p below 0.01 and a log2 fold-change threshold of 1 were applied. PCA with hierarchical clustering of max-normalized trajectories of the 1000 most abundant clonotypes was used as exploratory dynamics analysis. Each responding clone was given a CD4 or CD8 phenotype based on the CD4+ and CD8+ repertoires, which had been sequenced separately. TCRdb took the public reads, trimmed them with fastp at Q25, ran MiXCR for clone calling and kept in-frame beta chains. Each entry merges the rows of one CDR3 protein and shows their most common DNA and genes. The V and J calls shown here were made by TCRdb, not taken from the authors' results. Present in this sample are about 560,000 distinct CDR3 sequences, roughly 17% of which were seen just once. The ten most abundant clones make up around 13% of the sample.

Ficoll-Paque density gradient centrifugation was the method used to isolate PBMCs. CDR1 and CDR2, looked up from the germline V gene (reference sequence), are SSHAT and FNYEAQ. The CDR3 sequence holds 15 residues, the cysteine and phenylalanine included. CDR3 DNA only is kept here, 45 bases in frame from base 1. Overall study outcomes, separate from this receptor: Contracting CD4+ clones turned up mainly in the CM and EM memory subsets, whereas EMRA was where CD8+ clones were enriched. Only two mild cases were covered by the study, and larger cohorts that include severe cases with pre-infection samples were considered necessary. Balanced CD4/CD8 phenotypes were observed for clones contracting from day 15 to 85, whereas a bias towards CD4+ was observed for a second wave of clones expanding from day 15 to 37. SARS-CoV-2 specificity was not confirmed for the second-wave clones peaking on day 37. The detection of some responding clones in pre-infection memory suggests that pre-existing cross-reactive memory T cells joined the SARS-CoV-2 response.

The source of this sequence is an adult woman who had mild COVID-19 (a few samples of this study predate the infection). The sample titles of this study are shuffled in the database, so cell type and time point are left out; the donor was told from shared clones. The sequence joins TRBV7-7 to TRBJ2-5, and 7 bases in between align with TRBD1. The material sequenced was PBMCs or a T cell subset sorted from them (not recorded which). The DNA sequence is given as TGTGCTAGCAGCACATGGACAGGTCCTCAAGTGACCCAGTACTTC. This translates into CASSTWTGPQVTQYF.